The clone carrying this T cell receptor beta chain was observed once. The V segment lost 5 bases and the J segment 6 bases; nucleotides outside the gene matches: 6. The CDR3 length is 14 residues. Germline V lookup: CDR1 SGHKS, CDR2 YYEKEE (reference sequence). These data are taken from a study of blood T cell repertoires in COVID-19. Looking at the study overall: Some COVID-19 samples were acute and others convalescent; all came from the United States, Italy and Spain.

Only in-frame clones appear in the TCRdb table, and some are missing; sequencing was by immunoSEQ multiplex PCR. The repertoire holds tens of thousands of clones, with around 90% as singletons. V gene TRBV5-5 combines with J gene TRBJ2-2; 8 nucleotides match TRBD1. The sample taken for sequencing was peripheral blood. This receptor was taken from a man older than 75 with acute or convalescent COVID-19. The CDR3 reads CASRSGQGAGELFF. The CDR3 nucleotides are TGTGCCAGCAGAAGCGGACAGGGAGCCGGGGAGCTGTTTTTT.